These 16 T cell receptor beta chains were sequenced from one sample in a study of cytomegalovirus exposure and HLA in healthy donors. PCR primers comprised 60 Vbeta and 13 Jbeta primers. Repertoires were generated with immunoSEQ multiplex PCR, while TCRdb's copy carries only in-frame clones and drops some. Its clone listing holds about 74,000 clones. The sample was PBMCs. Source of these receptors: a female donor in good health and CMV-seropositive.

V usage is TRBV7-2 and J usage is TRBJ2-7; D not resolved. Trimming took 5 bases from V and 2 from J, leaving 4 bases between them. Germline values: CDR1 SGHTA, CDR2 FQGNSA. CDR3 length equals 11 residues. In nucleotides, the CDR3 is TGTGCCAGCAGCCAGGCCTACGAGCAGTACTTC. This sequence encodes CASSQAYEQYF.

The chain couples TRBV5-1 to TRBJ2-4, with TRBD1 as a possible D gene (6 bases). Germline loops: CDR1 SGHRS, CDR2 YFSETQ. Deletions cut 4 bases from V and 1 base from J, with 6 bases between. The CDR3 sequence is 13 residues long. DNA of the CDR3: TGCGCCAGCAGCGGACAGGCCAAAAACATTCAGTACTTC. Its translation: CASSGQAKNIQYF.

V gene TRBV6-5 combines with J gene TRBJ1-1; D uncertain. V lost 5 bases and J lost 2, with 12 bases in between. CDR1 is MNHEY, CDR2 SVGAGI, per germline. The CDR3 extends over 14 amino acids. The CDR3 nucleotides are TGTGCCAGCAGTCACGCTCAGGCTAACACTGAAGCTTTCTTT. Its translation: CASSHAQANTEAFF.

The chain carries TRBV5-5 and TRBJ2-7; 14 bases map to TRBD2. Losses at the gene ends were 0 bases for V and 2 bases for J; bases not matched to a gene: 7. Per germline, CDR1 SGHKS and CDR2 YYEKEE (reference sequence). This CDR3 is 18 amino acids long. CDR3 sequence reads: CASSLGGTSGRYTYEQYF. CDR3 bases: TGTGCCAGCAGCTTGGGTGGGACTAGCGGGAGATACACCTACGAGCAGTACTTC.

A remark on this clone: Other nucleotide sequences in the sample specify the same CDR3. The V gene is TRBV7-8, the J gene TRBJ2-3, with D possibly matching TRBD1 (5 bases). The CDR3 has 18 residues. V was shortened by 11 bases and J by 2 bases, with 29 bases between the two germline ends. CDR1 is SGHVS and CDR2 is FQNEAQ in the germline V gene. CDR3 region: CAFSFSETEPEDTDTQYF. CDR3 sequence (DNA): TGTGCCTTTAGCTTCAGCGAGACAGAGCCTGAGGACACAGATACGCAGTATTTT. The variable domain in full, completed from reference TRBV7-8 and TRBJ2-3, reads GAGVSQSPRYKVAKRGQDVALRCDPISGHVSLFWYQQALGQGPEFLTYFQNEAQLDKSGLPSDRFFAERPEGSVSTLKIQRTQQEDSAVYLCAFSFSETEPEDTDTQYFGPGTRLTVL.

The chain employs TRBV14 and TRBJ1-1; 8 bases fit TRBD1. This CDR3 contains 12 residues. Germline values: CDR1 SGHDN, CDR2 FVKESK. V lost 4 bases, J lost 11 bases, and 6 bases stayed unmatched. CDR3 DNA sequence: TGTGCCAGCAGCCTCGGACAGGGCCGGGCTTTCTTT. Its translation: CASSLGQGRAFF.

This chain links TRBV4-3 with TRBJ1-6; 7 bases line up with TRBD1. Germline-derived CDR1 and CDR2 are LGHNA and YSLEER. This CDR3 comprises 15 residues. Losses at the gene ends were 0 bases for V and 8 bases for J; bases not matched to a gene: 4. CDR3 sequence reads: CASSQDWGQYSPLHF. DNA of the CDR3: TGCGCCAGCAGCCAAGATTGGGGACAGTATTCACCCCTCCACTTT.

Judged by frequency, this clone is medium-sized. The chain couples TRBV2 to TRBJ2-1, with 9 nucleotides matching TRBD2. The CDR3 contains 18 residues. CDR1 is SNHLY and CDR2 is FYNNEI in the germline V gene. Unmatched junction bases numbered 11, after V lost 1 base and J lost 4 bases. The DNA of the CDR3 is TGTGCCAGCAGTGAAGTGAGCGGGACTAGCTCTTTTTACAATGAGCAGTTCTTC. It codes for CASSEVSGTSSFYNEQFF.

The chain joins TRBV7-9 to TRBJ1-1, with a possible D match to TRBD1 (6 bases). Germline CDR1 is SEHNR and CDR2 is FQNEAQ (reference sequence). V was pared by 1 base and J by 2 bases, with 11 bases between. CDR3 length: 15 residues. The CDR3 coding sequence is TGTGCCAGCAGCTTAGAGTGGACAGCTAACACTGAAGCTTTCTTT. Residues: CASSLEWTANTEAFF. The full variable domain, completed using reference TRBV7-9 and TRBJ1-1, is DTGVSQNPRHKITKRGQNVTFRCDPISEHNRLYWYRQTLGQGPEFLTYFQNEAQLEKSRLLSDRFSAERPKGSFSTLEIQRTEQGDSAMYLCASSLEWTANTEAFFGQGTRLTVV.

The chain is built from TRBV14 and TRBJ1-1; tentative D call: TRBD1 (6 bases). V shed 4 bases and J shed 0 bases, with 9 bases lying between them. CDR3 length equals 14 residues. CDR1 and CDR2 from the germline V gene are SGHDN and FVKESK. The CDR3 protein is CASSRQALNTEAFF. The CDR3 bases are TGTGCCAGCAGCCGACAGGCTCTGAACACTGAAGCTTTCTTT.

This rearrangement joins TRBV28 to TRBJ1-1; D gene unclear. Germline V gene sequence: CDR1 MDHEN, CDR2 SYDVKM. The CDR3 loop spans 14 amino acids. V lost 10 bases, J lost 0 bases, and 15 bases lay in between. CDR3 sequence reads: CAIVSSHMNTEAFF. In nucleotides, the CDR3 is TGTGCCATTGTCTCTTCACACATGAACACTGAAGCTTTCTTT.

This rearrangement joins TRBV25-1 to TRBJ1-1, with D perhaps matching TRBD1 (6 bases). CDR1 and CDR2 from the germline V gene are MGHDK and SYGVNS. V was trimmed by 1 base and J by 7 bases, leaving 13 bases between them. The CDR3 extends over 14 amino acids. The DNA of the CDR3 is TGTGCCAGCAGTGAATCAGGGGTTAATGGTGAAGCTTTCTTT. Protein product: CASSESGVNGEAFF.

This clone counts as medium-sized by frequency. This CDR3 is also generated by other DNA sequences in the sample. The rearrangement links TRBV19 to TRBJ1-5; 9 bases map to TRBD1. CDR3 size: 15 residues. Trimming cost V 5 bases and J 2 bases; bases outside gene matches: 4. Per the germline V gene, CDR1 is LNHDA and CDR2 is SQIVND (reference sequence). CDR3 in amino acids: CASSFRQGGNQPQHF. CDR3 in DNA: TGTGCCAGTAGTTTCAGACAGGGGGGCAATCAGCCCCAGCATTTT.

This rearrangement joins TRBV5-4 to TRBJ2-5; D not certain. V lost 2 bases and J 4 bases, leaving 6 bases between the germline ends. The CDR3 is 12 residues long. Germline V gene sequence: CDR1 SGHNT, CDR2 YYREEE (reference sequence). CDR3 sequence (DNA): TGTGCCAGCAGCTTCCCTAGAGAGACCCAGTACTTC. Translating gives CASSFPRETQYF.

The V and J genes are TRBV5-1 and TRBJ2-3; D might be TRBD2 (5 bases). The germline V gene has CDR1 SGHRS and CDR2 YFSETQ. This CDR3 comprises 13 residues. With 2 bases removed from V and 6 bases from J, the gap between germline ends came to 10 bases. This CDR3 reads CASSLGTGDTQYF. CDR3 sequence (DNA): TGCGCCAGCAGCTTAGGAACGGGGGATACGCAGTATTTT.

The chain is built from TRBV14 and TRBJ1-6, with D uncertain. V dropped 0 bases and J dropped 12 bases, with 15 bases sitting between them. Germline values: CDR1 SGHDN, CDR2 FVKESK. The CDR3 extends over 15 amino acids. CDR3 DNA sequence: TGTGCCAGCAGCCAAGAAAGCGCCCGGGTGGGACCCCTCCACTTT. It encodes CASSQESARVGPLHF.